These 13 T cell receptor beta chains came from one sample sequenced in a study of blood T cell repertoires in COVID-19. TCRdb keeps only in-frame clones here, not all; method: immunoSEQ multiplex PCR. The top ten clones hold around 1.4% of a sample with 180,000 or so clones, roughly 87% of them seen once. Sequenced sample: peripheral blood. The receptors originated from a woman aged 45 to 65 with acute or convalescent COVID-19.

V usage is TRBV5-4 and J usage is TRBJ2-3, with 9 bases that match TRBD1. The CDR3 contains 14 residues. J was trimmed by 6 bases and V by 2 bases; bases with no gene match: 4. Per germline, CDR1 SGHNT and CDR2 YYREEE (reference sequence). CDR3 sequence (DNA): TGTGCCAGCAGCTTACGACAGGGGGGGGATACGCAGTATTTT. Translating gives CASSLRQGGDTQYF. The full variable domain, rest sourced from reference TRBV5-4 and TRBJ2-3, is ETGVTQSPTHLIKTRGQQVTLRCSSQSGHNTVSWYQQALGQGPQFIFQYYREEENGRGNFPPRFSGLQFPNYSSELNVNALELDDSALYLCASSLRQGGDTQYFGPGTRLTVL.

The chain recombines TRBV5-1 with TRBJ1-2, with a possible D match to TRBD1 (5 bases). Germline V gives CDR1 SGHRS, CDR2 YFSETQ. The V end was cut by 0 bases, the J end by 2 bases, with 11 bases between. The CDR3 is 15 amino acids. The CDR3 here is CASSLGQSANYGYTF. The DNA for the CDR3 is TGCGCCAGCAGCTTGGGACAGTCGGCCAACTATGGCTACACCTTC.

The chain combines TRBV7-6 with TRBJ2-2, with D perhaps matching TRBD2 (5 bases). This CDR3 contains 16 residues. The germline V gene encodes CDR1 SGHVS and CDR2 FNYEAQ. V lost 5 bases to trimming and J lost 3 bases, with 16 bases between them. CDR3 protein: CASSPFFGEHTGELFF. CDR3 in DNA: TGTGCCAGCAGCCCGTTCTTTGGGGAGCACACCGGGGAGCTGTTTTTT.

The rearrangement uses TRBV6-5 and TRBJ1-6; 8 nucleotides line up with TRBD1. Germline CDR1 reads MNHEY; CDR2 reads SVGAGI. V shed 6 bases, J shed 5 bases, and the junction held 6 bases outside the gene matches. The CDR3 length is 15 residues. This CDR3 is CASRIDRGHNSPLHF. CDR3 DNA: TGTGCCAGCAGAATTGACAGGGGACATAATTCACCCCTCCACTTT.

This clone was observed a single time. The rearrangement uses TRBV4-3 and TRBJ1-4; tentative D call: TRBD1 (6 bases). CDR1 is LGHNA, CDR2 YSLEER, per germline. Trimming left V 1 base short and J 7 bases short, with 13 bases between. The CDR3 consists of 15 residues. CDR3 loop: CASSQVEGVGEKLFF. The CDR3 region has the DNA TGCGCCAGCAGCCAAGTAGAGGGGGTAGGTGAAAAACTGTTTTTT.

This chain uses TRBV6-2 or TRBV6-3 with TRBJ1-2; a possible D gene is TRBD1 (6 bases). There are 12 residues in the CDR3. Germline V gene sequence: CDR1 MNHEY, CDR2 SVGEGT. Trimming took off 5 bases at V and 6 bases at J, with 10 bases between the two ends. The CDR3 nucleotides read TGTGCCAGCAGTATACAGGGTGATGGCTACACCTTC. It is translated as CASSIQGDGYTF.

This rearrangement joins TRBV24-1 to TRBJ2-4; D is unclear. The CDR3 extends over 15 amino acids. V lost 4 bases, J lost 6 bases, and 15 bases lay in between. Per the germline V gene, CDR1 is KGHDR and CDR2 is SFDVKD. CDR3 DNA sequence: TGTGCCACCAGTGAAGCCGGGTCCCAACGAAACATTCAGTACTTC. Protein product: CATSEAGSQRNIQYF.

This clone occurred a few times. This rearrangement joins TRBV13 to TRBJ1-2, with 11 bases that match TRBD1. Germline trimming cut 8 bases from V and 5 bases from J; bases unmatched to any gene: 10. CDR3 length: 15 amino acids. Germline V gene lookup returns CDR1 PRHDT and CDR2 FYEKMQ (reference sequence). CDR3 region: CASVQRDRGMYGYTF. CDR3 nucleotide sequence: TGTGCCAGCGTCCAAAGGGACAGGGGGATGTATGGCTACACCTTC.

The chain recombines TRBV5-1 with TRBJ2-3; 12 bases agree with TRBD2. CDR1 is SGHRS, CDR2 YFSETQ, per germline. The CDR3 length is 16 residues. With V trimmed by 3 bases and J by 3 bases, 5 bases remained unmatched. CDR3 in amino acids: CASSSTSGGPTDTQYF. The CDR3 nucleotides are TGCGCCAGCAGCTCCACTAGCGGGGGGCCAACAGATACGCAGTATTTT.

The chain combines TRBV10-3 with TRBJ2-3, with 14 bases lining up with TRBD2. Trimming cost V 6 bases and J 4 bases; bases outside gene matches: 6. CDR3 length: 16 amino acids. Germline lookup yields CDR1 ENHRY and CDR2 SYGVKD. The CDR3 bases are TGTGCCATCAGGACTAGCGGGAGGGCCGCCCCAGATACGCAGTATTTT. Translated, it gives CAIRTSGRAAPDTQYF.

The chain carries TRBV7-3 and TRBJ2-5; no clear D. Germline assignment: CDR1 SGHTA and CDR2 FQGTGA. V gave up 6 bases and J gave up 4 bases, with 9 bases separating them. CDR3 size: 12 residues. CDR3: CASSQAGETQYF. CDR3 DNA sequence: TGTGCCAGCAGTCAGGCAGGAGAGACCCAGTACTTC.

CDR3: CASSLGQGAYQPQHF. The CDR3 DNA is TGTGCCAGCAGCCTTGGACAGGGGGCATATCAGCCCCAGCATTTT. The chain carries TRBV5-8 and TRBJ1-5; 11 nucleotides match TRBD1. CDR1 is SGHTS and CDR2 is YDEGEE in the germline V gene. With 4 bases clipped from V and 5 bases from J, the junction kept 5 bases outside the gene matches. The CDR3 has 15 amino acids.

This chain links TRBV11-3 with TRBJ2-6, with a possible D match to TRBD1 (5 bases). Looked up from germline, CDR1 is SGHNT and CDR2 is YENEEA. The V end was cut by 4 bases, the J end by 0 bases, with 13 bases between. The CDR3 is 17 residues long. The CDR3 nucleotides read TGTGCCAGCAGCTCCGGCCTAGGGGTCTCTGGGGCCAACGTCCTGACTTTC. It encodes CASSSGLGVSGANVLTF.